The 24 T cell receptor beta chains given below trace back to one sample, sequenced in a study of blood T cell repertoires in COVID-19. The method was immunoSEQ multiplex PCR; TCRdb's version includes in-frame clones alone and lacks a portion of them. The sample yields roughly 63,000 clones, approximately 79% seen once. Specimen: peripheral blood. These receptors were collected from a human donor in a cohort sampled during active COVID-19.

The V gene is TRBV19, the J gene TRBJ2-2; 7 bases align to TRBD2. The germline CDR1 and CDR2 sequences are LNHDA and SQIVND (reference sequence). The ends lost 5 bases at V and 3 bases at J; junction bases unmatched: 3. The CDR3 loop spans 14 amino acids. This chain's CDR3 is CASSSGGYTGELFF. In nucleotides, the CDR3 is TGTGCCAGTAGTTCGGGGGGTTACACCGGGGAGCTGTTTTTT.

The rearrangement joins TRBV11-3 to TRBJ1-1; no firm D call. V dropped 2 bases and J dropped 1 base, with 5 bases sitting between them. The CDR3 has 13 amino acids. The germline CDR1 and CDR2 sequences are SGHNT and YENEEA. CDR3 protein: CASSLNRNTEAFF. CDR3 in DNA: TGTGCCAGCAGCTTAAACAGGAACACTGAAGCTTTCTTT. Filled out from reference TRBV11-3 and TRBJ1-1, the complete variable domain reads EAGVVQSPRYKIIEKKQPVAFWCNPISGHNTLYWYLQNLGQGPELLIRYENEEAVDDSQLPKDRFSAERLKGVDSTLKIQPAELGDSAVYLCASSLNRNTEAFFGQGTRLTVV.

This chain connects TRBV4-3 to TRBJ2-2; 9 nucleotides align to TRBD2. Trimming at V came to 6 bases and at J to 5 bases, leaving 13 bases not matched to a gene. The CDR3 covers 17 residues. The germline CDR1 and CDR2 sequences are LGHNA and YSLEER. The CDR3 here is CASRGEIAGVGTGELFF. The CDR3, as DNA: TGCGCCAGCAGGGGGGAAATAGCGGGAGTTGGTACCGGGGAGCTGTTTTTT.

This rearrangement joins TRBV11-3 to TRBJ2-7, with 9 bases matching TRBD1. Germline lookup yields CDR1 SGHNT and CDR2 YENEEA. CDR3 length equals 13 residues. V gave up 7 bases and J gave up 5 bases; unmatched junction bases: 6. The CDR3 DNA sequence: TGTGCCAGCAACGAGGGACAGGGTGACGAGCAGTACTTC. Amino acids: CASNEGQGDEQYF.

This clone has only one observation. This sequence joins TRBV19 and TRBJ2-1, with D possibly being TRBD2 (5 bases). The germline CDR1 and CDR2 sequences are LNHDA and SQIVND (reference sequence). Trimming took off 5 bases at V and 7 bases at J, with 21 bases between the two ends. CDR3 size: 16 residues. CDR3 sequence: CASSPLKRASGNEQFF. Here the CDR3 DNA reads TGTGCCAGTAGTCCCCTTAAGCGAGCGTCGGGGAATGAGCAGTTCTTC. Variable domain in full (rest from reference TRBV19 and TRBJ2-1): DGGITQSPKYLFRKEGQNVTLSCEQNLNHDAMYWYRQDPGQGLRLIYYSQIVNDFQKGDIAEGYSVSREKKESFPLTVTSAQKNPTAFYLCASSPLKRASGNEQFFGPGTRLTVL.

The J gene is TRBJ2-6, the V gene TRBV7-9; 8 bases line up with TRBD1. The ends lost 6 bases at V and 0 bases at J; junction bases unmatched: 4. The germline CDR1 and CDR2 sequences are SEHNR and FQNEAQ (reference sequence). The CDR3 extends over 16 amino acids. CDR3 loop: CASSRTGRSGANVLTF. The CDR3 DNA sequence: TGTGCCAGCAGTAGGACAGGGCGCTCTGGGGCCAACGTCCTGACTTTC. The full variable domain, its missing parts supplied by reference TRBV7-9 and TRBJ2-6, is DTGVSQNPRHKITKRGQNVTFRCDPISEHNRLYWYRQTLGQGPEFLTYFQNEAQLEKSRLLSDRFSAERPKGSFSTLEIQRTEQGDSAMYLCASSRTGRSGANVLTFGAGSRLTVL.

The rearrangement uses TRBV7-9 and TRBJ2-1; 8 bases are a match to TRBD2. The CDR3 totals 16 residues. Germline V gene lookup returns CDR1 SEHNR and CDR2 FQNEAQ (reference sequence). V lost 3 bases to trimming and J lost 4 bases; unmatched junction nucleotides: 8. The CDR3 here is CASSFLAGQPYNEQFF. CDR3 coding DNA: TGTGCCAGCAGCTTCCTAGCGGGCCAGCCTTACAATGAGCAGTTCTTC.

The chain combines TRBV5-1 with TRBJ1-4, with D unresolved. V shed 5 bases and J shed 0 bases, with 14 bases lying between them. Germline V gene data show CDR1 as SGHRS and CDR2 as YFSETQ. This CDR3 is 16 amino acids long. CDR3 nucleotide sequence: TGCGCCAGCAGTGACGGAGGAGTTGCAACTAATGAAAAACTGTTTTTT. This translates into CASSDGGVATNEKLFF.

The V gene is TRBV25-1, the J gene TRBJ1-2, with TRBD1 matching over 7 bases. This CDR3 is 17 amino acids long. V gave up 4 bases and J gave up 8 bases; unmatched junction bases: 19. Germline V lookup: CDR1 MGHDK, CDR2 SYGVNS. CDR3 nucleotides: TGTGCCAGCAGTGCTATAAAACAGGGGCCCAATAGGGAAGGCTACACCTTC. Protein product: CASSAIKQGPNREGYTF.

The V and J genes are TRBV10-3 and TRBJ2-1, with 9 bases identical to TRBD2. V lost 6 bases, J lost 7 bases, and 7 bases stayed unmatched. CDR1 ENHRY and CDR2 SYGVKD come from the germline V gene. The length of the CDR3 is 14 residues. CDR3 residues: CAIRPSGEGNEQFF. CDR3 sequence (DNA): TGTGCCATCAGGCCTAGCGGGGAGGGGAATGAGCAGTTCTTC.

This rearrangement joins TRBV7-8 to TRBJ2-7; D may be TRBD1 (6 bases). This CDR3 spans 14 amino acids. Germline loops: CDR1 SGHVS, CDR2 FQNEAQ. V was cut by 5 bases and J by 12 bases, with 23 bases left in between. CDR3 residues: CASSRGEGHGEWYF. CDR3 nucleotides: TGTGCCAGCAGCCGCGGAGAGGGACACGGCGAGTGGTACTTC.

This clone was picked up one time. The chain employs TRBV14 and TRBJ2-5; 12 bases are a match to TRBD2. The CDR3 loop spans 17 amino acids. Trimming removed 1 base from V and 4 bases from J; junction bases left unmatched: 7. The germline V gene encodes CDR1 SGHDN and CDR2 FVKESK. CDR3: CASSQALTSGGRETQYF. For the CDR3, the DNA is TGTGCCAGCAGCCAAGCTCTGACTAGCGGGGGTAGAGAGACCCAGTACTTC.

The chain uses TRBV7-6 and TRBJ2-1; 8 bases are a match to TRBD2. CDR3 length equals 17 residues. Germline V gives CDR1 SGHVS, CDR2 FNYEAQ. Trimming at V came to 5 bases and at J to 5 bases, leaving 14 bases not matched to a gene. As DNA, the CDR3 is TGTGCCAGCAGCCCACGGCCAAGCGGGAGAGGAGACAATGAGCAGTTCTTC. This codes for CASSPRPSGRGDNEQFF.

The DNA of the CDR3 is TGTGCCAGCAGTTTACTCCTCGCAGGGGGCGGCAATCAGCCCCAGCATTTT. Amino acids: CASSLLLAGGGNQPQHF. The rearrangement uses TRBV6-2 or TRBV6-3 and TRBJ1-5; 8 bases align to TRBD1. V lost 4 bases and J lost 2; bases outside the gene matches: 10. This CDR3 comprises 17 residues. Germline V CDR1 and CDR2: MNHEY, SVGEGT.

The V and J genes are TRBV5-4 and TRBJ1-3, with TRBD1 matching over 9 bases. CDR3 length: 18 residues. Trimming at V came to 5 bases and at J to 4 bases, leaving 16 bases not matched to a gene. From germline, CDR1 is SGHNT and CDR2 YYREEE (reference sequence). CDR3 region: CASRRTGTGFAAGNTIYF. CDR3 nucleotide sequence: TGTGCCAGCAGACGCACCGGGACAGGGTTTGCGGCAGGAAACACCATATATTTT.

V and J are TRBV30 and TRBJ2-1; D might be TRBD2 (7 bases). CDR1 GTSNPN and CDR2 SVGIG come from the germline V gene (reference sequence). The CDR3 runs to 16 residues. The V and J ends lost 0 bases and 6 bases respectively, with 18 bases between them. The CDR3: CAWSVGFMGGANEQFF. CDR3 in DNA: TGTGCCTGGAGTGTCGGATTCATGGGGGGGGCCAATGAGCAGTTCTTC.

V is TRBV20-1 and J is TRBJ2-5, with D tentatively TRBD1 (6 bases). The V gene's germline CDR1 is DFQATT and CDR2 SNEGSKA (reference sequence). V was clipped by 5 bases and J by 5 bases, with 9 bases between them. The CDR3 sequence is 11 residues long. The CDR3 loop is CSAGRGETQYF. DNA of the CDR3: TGCAGTGCTGGAAGGGGGGAGACCCAGTACTTC.

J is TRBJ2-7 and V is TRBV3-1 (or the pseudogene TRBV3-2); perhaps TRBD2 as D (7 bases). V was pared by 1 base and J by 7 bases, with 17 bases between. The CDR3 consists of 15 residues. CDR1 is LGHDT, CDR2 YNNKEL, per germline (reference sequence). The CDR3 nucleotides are TGTGCCAGCAGCCAAGGGGCGGGAGCCAGGGGTGAGCAGTACTTC. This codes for CASSQGAGARGEQYF.

DNA of the CDR3: TGTGCCAGCAGTTTAGGGACATACTATGGCTACACCTTC. Amino acid sequence: CASSLGTYYGYTF. The V and J genes are TRBV6-5 and TRBJ1-2, with D tentatively TRBD1 (6 bases). Between the trimmed V and J ends, which lost 4 bases and 3 bases, there was a span of 9 bases. Germline V gene sequence: CDR1 MNHEY, CDR2 SVGAGI. This CDR3 comprises 13 residues.

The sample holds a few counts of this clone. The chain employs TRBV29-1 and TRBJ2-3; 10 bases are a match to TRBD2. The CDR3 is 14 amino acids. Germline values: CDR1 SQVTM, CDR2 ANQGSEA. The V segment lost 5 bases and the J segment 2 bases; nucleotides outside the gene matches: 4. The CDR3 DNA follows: TGCAGCGTTCCTAGCGGGGGTGTCACAGATACGCAGTATTTT. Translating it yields CSVPSGGVTDTQYF.

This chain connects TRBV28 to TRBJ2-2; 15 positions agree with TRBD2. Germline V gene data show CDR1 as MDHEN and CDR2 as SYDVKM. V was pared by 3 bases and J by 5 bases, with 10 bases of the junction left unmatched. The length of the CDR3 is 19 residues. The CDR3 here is CASSFAGGLAGGGTGELFF. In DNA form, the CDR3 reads TGTGCCAGCAGTTTCGCGGGGGGACTAGCGGGAGGAGGGACCGGGGAGCTGTTTTTT.

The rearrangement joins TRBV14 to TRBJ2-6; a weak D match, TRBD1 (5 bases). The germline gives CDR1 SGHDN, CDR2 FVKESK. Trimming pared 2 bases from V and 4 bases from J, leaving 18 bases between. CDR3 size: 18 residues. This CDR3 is CASSQPGYQGSGANVLTF. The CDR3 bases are TGTGCCAGCAGCCAACCCGGGTATCAGGGCTCGGGGGCCAACGTCCTGACTTTC.

CDR3 sequence reads: CASSQDRSLLGELFF. Here the CDR3 DNA reads TGCGCCAGCAGCCAAGATCGGAGCCTCCTTGGGGAGCTGTTTTTT. V and J are TRBV4-1 and TRBJ2-2; D unresolved. V dropped 0 bases and J dropped 8 bases, with 13 bases sitting between them. Per germline, CDR1 MGHRA and CDR2 YSYEKL. The length of the CDR3 is 15 residues.

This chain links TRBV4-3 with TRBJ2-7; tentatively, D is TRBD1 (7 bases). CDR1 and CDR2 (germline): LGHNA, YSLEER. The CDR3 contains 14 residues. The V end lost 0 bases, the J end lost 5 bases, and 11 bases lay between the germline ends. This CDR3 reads CASSQDRGVDEQYF. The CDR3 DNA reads TGCGCCAGCAGCCAAGACAGGGGGGTCGACGAGCAGTACTTC.